Below, 23 T cell receptor beta chains from the same sample are listed, as sequenced in a study of blood T cell repertoires in COVID-19. TCRdb keeps only in-frame clones here, not all; method: immunoSEQ multiplex PCR. The sample yields 150,000 to 180,000 clones, roughly four fifths seen once. The sequencing sample was made of peripheral blood. These receptor sequences come from a woman aged 55 to 70 with acute or convalescent COVID-19.

The V call is TRBV3-1 (or the pseudogene TRBV3-2), the J call TRBJ1-1; D is ambiguous. Germline V lookup: CDR1 LGHDT, CDR2 YNNKEL (reference sequence). This CDR3 contains 14 residues. V was trimmed by 1 base and J by 1 base, leaving 7 bases between them. The CDR3 here is CASSQGSRNTEAFF. The CDR3 DNA follows: TGTGCCAGCAGCCAAGGGTCCAGGAACACTGAAGCTTTCTTT.

This clone was observed once. V and J are TRBV3-1 (or the pseudogene TRBV3-2) and TRBJ2-4, with TRBD1 identical over 8 bases. Germline-derived CDR1 and CDR2 are LGHDT and YNNKEL (reference sequence). The V gene end was trimmed by 0 bases and the J gene end by 3 bases; junction bases not matched to a gene: 7. The CDR3 is made up of 17 amino acids. Written as DNA, the CDR3 is TGTGCCAGCAGCCAAGATCGCGGCAGGGGGCTCAAAAACATTCAGTACTTC. It encodes CASSQDRGRGLKNIQYF.

The V and J genes are TRBV9 and TRBJ2-7; 10 bases are a match to TRBD2. Germline V lookup: CDR1 SGDLS, CDR2 YYNGEE. The CDR3 is 16 amino acids. V shed 0 bases and J 0 bases; nucleotides not matched to a gene: 3. The CDR3 DNA is TGTGCCAGCAGCGTAGGTAGCGGGGGGAGCTCCTACGAGCAGTACTTC. Amino acid sequence: CASSVGSGGSSYEQYF.

The chain is built from TRBV5-1 and TRBJ2-2, with a weak D call TRBD1 (5 bases). Germline CDR1 is SGHRS and CDR2 is YFSETQ. The CDR3 spans 16 residues. V lost 0 bases, J lost 0 bases, and 9 bases lay in between. As DNA, the CDR3 is TGCGCCAGCAGCTTGGGACAGCCTACGAACACCGGGGAGCTGTTTTTT. Translating it yields CASSLGQPTNTGELFF.

The rearrangement uses TRBV7-9 and TRBJ1-2; TRBD1 is a possible D gene (6 bases). V was clipped by 5 bases and J by 1 base, with 14 bases between them. Germline V lookup: CDR1 SEHNR, CDR2 FQNEAQ (reference sequence). The CDR3 covers 15 residues. Written as DNA, the CDR3 is TGTGCCAGCAGCCCTAGGACAGAGAATAACTATGGCTACACCTTC. Amino acids: CASSPRTENNYGYTF.

The chain couples TRBV4-2 to TRBJ1-6; no clear D gene. The V end was cut by 1 base, the J end by 10 bases, with 5 bases between. Germline V lookup: CDR1 LGHNA, CDR2 YNFKEQ. The CDR3 runs 12 residues. CDR3 sequence reads: CASSQVSSPLHF. DNA of the CDR3: TGTGCCAGCAGCCAAGTTTCGTCACCCCTCCACTTT.

The chain combines TRBV20-1 with TRBJ1-1; no firm D call. This CDR3 spans 14 amino acids. Germline V lookup: CDR1 DFQATT, CDR2 SNEGSKA (reference sequence). Trimming took off 3 bases at V and 1 base at J, with 12 bases between the two ends. DNA of the CDR3: TGCAGTGCTAGTAAGGGAGACGGGAACACTGAAGCTTTCTTT. This translates into CSASKGDGNTEAFF.

This chain connects TRBV3-1 (or the pseudogene TRBV3-2) to TRBJ1-2, with 7 bases identical to TRBD1. CDR1 and CDR2 from the germline V gene are LGHDT and YNNKEL (reference sequence). The CDR3 is 14 residues long. The ends lost 7 bases at V and 5 bases at J; junction bases unmatched: 10. CDR3 bases: TGTGCCAGCACTAGGACAGGACCTCATTATGGCTACACCTTC. The encoded protein is CASTRTGPHYGYTF.

V and J are TRBV2 and TRBJ1-4; D is uncertain. V was pared by 4 bases and J by 5 bases, with 14 bases between. This CDR3 spans 15 amino acids. From germline, CDR1 is SNHLY and CDR2 FYNNEI. CDR3 amino acids: CASSAQRGWNEKLFF. CDR3 bases: TGTGCCAGCAGTGCCCAGCGAGGGTGGAATGAAAAACTGTTTTTT.

This chain connects TRBV5-1 to TRBJ2-7, with 8 bases fitting TRBD1. The CDR3 loop spans 17 amino acids. Germline-derived CDR1 and CDR2 are SGHRS and YFSETQ. With 2 bases clipped from V and 0 bases from J, the junction kept 10 bases outside the gene matches. CDR3 protein: CASSFTRTGPGSYEQYF. The CDR3 coding sequence is TGCGCCAGCAGCTTCACTCGGACAGGGCCAGGCTCCTACGAGCAGTACTTC.

This chain connects TRBV9 to TRBJ2-3; TRBD1 aligns across 7 bases. Germline trimming cut 6 bases from V and 1 base from J; bases unmatched to any gene: 5. This CDR3 spans 14 amino acids. Looked up from germline, CDR1 is SGDLS and CDR2 is YYNGEE. CDR3 sequence (DNA): TGTGCCAGCACCGTCCAGGGGGGCACAGATACGCAGTATTTT. Its translation is CASTVQGGTDTQYF.

The table lists this clone with a count of one. V gene TRBV11-1 combines with J gene TRBJ1-3; D remains unclear. Per germline, CDR1 SGHAT and CDR2 FQDESV (reference sequence). Trimming took off 5 bases at V and 0 bases at J, with 14 bases between the two ends. The CDR3 is made up of 16 amino acids. The CDR3 sequence: CASSPSVRASGNTIYF. CDR3 bases: TGTGCCAGCAGCCCGTCCGTGAGGGCCTCTGGAAACACCATATATTTT. The variable domain in full, completed from reference TRBV11-1 and TRBJ1-3, reads EAEVAQSPRYKITEKSQAVAFWCDPISGHATLYWYRQILGQGPELLVQFQDESVVDDSQLPKDRFSAERLKGVDSTLKIQPAELGDSAMYLCASSPSVRASGNTIYFGEGSWLTVV.

The chain recombines TRBV10-2 with TRBJ1-4; a possible D gene is TRBD1 (5 bases). The CDR3 is 16 amino acids. Trimming took 6 bases from V and 0 from J, leaving 14 bases between them. From germline, CDR1 is WSHSY and CDR2 SAAADI. CDR3 DNA sequence: TGCGCCAGCAGCCCCATGGGGGGGGCAACTAATGAAAAACTGTTTTTT. It encodes CASSPMGGATNEKLFF.

The sample holds one count of this clone. This chain links TRBV3-1 (or the pseudogene TRBV3-2) with TRBJ2-5; 9 nucleotides agree with TRBD2. This CDR3 is 17 amino acids long. The germline V gene encodes CDR1 LGHDT and CDR2 YNNKEL (reference sequence). V was clipped by 0 bases and J by 2 bases; unmatched bases: 7. The CDR3 DNA follows: TGTGCCAGCAGCCAAGATCGGCGGGGGGGACTGCAAGAGACCCAGTACTTC. It codes for CASSQDRRGGLQETQYF.

V is TRBV30 and J is TRBJ2-1; 8 bases agree with TRBD2. Germline CDR1 GTSNPN, CDR2 SVGIG (reference sequence). The CDR3 is 13 amino acids. With V trimmed by 5 bases and J by 7 bases, 7 bases remained unmatched. CDR3: CAWSTGGLNEQFF. As DNA, the CDR3 is TGTGCCTGGTCGACGGGGGGGCTGAATGAGCAGTTCTTC.

DNA of the CDR3: TGTGCCATCAGTGAGCCAAAGGACAGGGATCCTTCCCGTACTACGTCGGCTGGCTACACCTTC. Its translation: CAISEPKDRDPSRTTSAGYTF. The chain employs TRBV10-3 and TRBJ1-2; 8 bases match TRBD1. Germline loops: CDR1 ENHRY, CDR2 SYGVKD. The CDR3 loop spans 21 amino acids. Trimming at V came to 2 bases and at J to 7 bases, leaving 27 bases not matched to a gene.

CDR3 nucleotides: TGTGCCACCAACCTACGGGGGTATGGCTACACCTTC. Its protein product is CATNLRGYGYTF. The genes are TRBV6-5 and TRBJ1-2, with D possibly being TRBD1 (5 bases). V dropped 10 bases and J dropped 5 bases, with 14 bases sitting between them. The CDR3 is 12 amino acids. Germline values: CDR1 MNHEY, CDR2 SVGAGI.

The chain joins TRBV5-4 to TRBJ1-2; TRBD1 might be the D (5 bases). CDR1 SGHNT and CDR2 YYREEE come from the germline V gene (reference sequence). The CDR3 has 14 residues. V was pared by 5 bases and J by 4 bases, with 15 bases between. Written as DNA, the CDR3 is TGTGCCAGCAGGGGGGGGGAGAATCTCTATGGCTACACCTTC. It translates to CASRGGENLYGYTF. Based on the CDR3 plus reference TRBV5-4 and TRBJ1-2, the full variable domain is ETGVTQSPTHLIKTRGQQVTLRCSSQSGHNTVSWYQQALGQGPQFIFQYYREEENGRGNFPPRFSGLQFPNYSSELNVNALELDDSALYLCASRGGENLYGYTFGSGTRLTVV.

This sequence joins TRBV15 and TRBJ1-1; 9 bases align to TRBD1. Trimming took 1 base from V and 5 from J; bases not matched to a gene: 5. Per germline, CDR1 LNHNV and CDR2 YYDKDF (reference sequence). The CDR3 contains 15 residues. DNA of the CDR3: TGTGCCACCAGCAGAGCTAACAGGGGGCGGACTGAAGCTTTCTTT. Its translation is CATSRANRGRTEAFF.

The gene calls are TRBV18 and TRBJ1-2; D is uncertain. From germline, CDR1 is KGHSH and CDR2 LQKENI. Trimming removed 4 bases at V and 7 bases at J, with 16 bases between. The CDR3 length is 14 residues. In DNA, the CDR3 is TGTGCCAGCTCACAAAATTTAAGGGAGTCTGGCTACACCTTC. Translation gives CASSQNLRESGYTF. The variable domain in full, completed from reference TRBV18 and TRBJ1-2, reads NAGVMQNPRHLVRRRGQEARLRCSPMKGHSHVYWYRQLPEEGLKFMVYLQKENIIDESGMPKERFSAEFPKEGPSILRIQQVVRGDSAAYFCASSQNLRESGYTFGSGTRLTVV.

The chain combines TRBV27 with TRBJ2-2; D is possibly TRBD1 (5 bases). V was cut by 2 bases and J by 4 bases, with 8 bases left in between. The CDR3 spans 14 residues. Germline loops: CDR1 MNHEY, CDR2 SMNVEV (reference sequence). The CDR3 region has the DNA TGTGCCAGCAGTTTACAGGGTTTCACCGGGGAGCTGTTTTTT. Translated: CASSLQGFTGELFF.

This chain joins TRBV6-5 and TRBJ1-1, with 10 bases that match TRBD1. CDR3 length equals 14 residues. Germline trimming cut 6 bases from V and 5 bases from J; bases unmatched to any gene: 6. Germline V gives CDR1 MNHEY, CDR2 SVGAGI. The CDR3 sequence: CASSNRDRGTEAFF. The DNA for the CDR3 is TGTGCCAGCAGCAACCGGGACAGGGGAACTGAAGCTTTCTTT.

The chain has TRBV5-4 and TRBJ2-3; 7 bases are a match to TRBD1. The CDR3 runs 14 residues. After removal of 0 bases from V and 4 bases from J, the junction contained 2 bases not matched to a gene. In germline, CDR1 is SGHNT, CDR2 YYREEE (reference sequence). CDR3 DNA sequence: TGTGCCAGCAGCTTGGAACAGGGGTCAGATACGCAGTATTTT. This encodes CASSLEQGSDTQYF.